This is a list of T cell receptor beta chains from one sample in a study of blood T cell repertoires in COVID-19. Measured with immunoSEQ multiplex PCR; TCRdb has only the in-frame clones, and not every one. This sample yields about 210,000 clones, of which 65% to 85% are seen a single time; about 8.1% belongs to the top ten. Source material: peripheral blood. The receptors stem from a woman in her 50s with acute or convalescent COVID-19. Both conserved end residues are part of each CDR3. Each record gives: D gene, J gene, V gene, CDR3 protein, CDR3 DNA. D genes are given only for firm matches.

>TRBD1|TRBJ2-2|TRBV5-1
CASSPGTGNTGELFF
TGCGCCAGCAGCCCCGGGACAGGGAACACCGGGGAGCTGTTTTTT
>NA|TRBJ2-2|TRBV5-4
CASSLVEGGGELFF
TGTGCCAGCAGCTTGGTTGAGGGAGGTGGGGAGCTGTTTTTT
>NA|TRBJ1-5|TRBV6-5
CASNSGFQPQHF
TGTGCCAGCAATTCAGGGTTTCAGCCCCAGCATTTT
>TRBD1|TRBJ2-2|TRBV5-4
CASSKRNRGWTGELFF
TGTGCCAGCAGCAAGAGGAACAGGGGATGGACCGGGGAGCTGTTTTTT
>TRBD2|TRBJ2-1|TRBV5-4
CASSPTSGRAFSNEQFF
TGTGCCAGCAGCCCGACTAGCGGGAGGGCCTTTTCTAATGAGCAGTTCTTC
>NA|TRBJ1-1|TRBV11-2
CASSLENRGGPEAFF
TGTGCCAGCAGCTTAGAAAACCGAGGCGGCCCTGAAGCTTTCTTT
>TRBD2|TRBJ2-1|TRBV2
CASSVPSGRLYNEQFF
TGTGCCAGCAGTGTACCTAGCGGGAGGTTGTACAATGAGCAGTTCTTC
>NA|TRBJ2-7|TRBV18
CASSPSPRGGVYEQYF
TGTGCCAGCTCACCAAGTCCCAGGGGAGGGGTATACGAGCAGTACTTC
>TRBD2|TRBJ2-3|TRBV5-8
CASSSSGRTDTQYF
TGTGCCAGCAGCTCTAGCGGGAGGACAGATACGCAGTATTTT
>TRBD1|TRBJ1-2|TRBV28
CASSSADRVSMVGYTF
TGTGCCAGCAGCTCTGCTGACAGGGTATCTATGGTAGGCTACACCTTC
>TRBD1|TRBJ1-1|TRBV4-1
CASSLYRGQNTEAFF
TGCGCCAGCAGCCTGTACAGGGGGCAGAACACTGAAGCTTTCTTT
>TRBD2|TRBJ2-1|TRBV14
CASSQRTSGNNEQFF
TGTGCCAGCAGCCAAAGGACTAGCGGAAACAATGAGCAGTTCTTC
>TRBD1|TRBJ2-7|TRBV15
CATSPVGQGAEQYF
TGTGCCACCAGCCCAGTAGGACAGGGGGCCGAGCAGTACTTC
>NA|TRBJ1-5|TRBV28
CASSLKLAQHF
TGTGCCAGCAGTTTGAAGCTAGCCCAGCATTTT
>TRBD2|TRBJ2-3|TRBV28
CASSLIGGRSGSSTDTQYF
TGTGCCAGCAGTTTAATCGGCGGGAGAAGCGGGAGTTCAACAGATACGCAGTATTTT
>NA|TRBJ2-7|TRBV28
CASRVGPGNEQYF
TGTGCCAGCAGGGTTGGGCCTGGAAACGAGCAGTACTTC
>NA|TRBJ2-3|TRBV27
CASSPTTDTQYF
TGTGCCAGCAGTCCTACCACAGATACGCAGTATTTT
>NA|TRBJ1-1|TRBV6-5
CASSDSPGRAAFF
TGTGCCAGCAGTGACTCCCCTGGGAGGGCCGCTTTCTTT
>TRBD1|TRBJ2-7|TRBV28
CASSLFRTGGSYEQYF
TGTGCCAGCAGTTTATTTCGGACAGGGGGCTCCTACGAGCAGTACTTC
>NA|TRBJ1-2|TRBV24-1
CAPLGDYGYTF
TGTGCCCCCCTCGGGGACTATGGCTACACCTTC
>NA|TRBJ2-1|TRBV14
CASRMGGLSYNEQFF
TGTGCCAGCAGAATGGGCGGGTTGAGCTACAATGAGCAGTTCTTC
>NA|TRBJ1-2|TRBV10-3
CAISKDRDGYTF
TGTGCCATCAGCAAAGACAGAGATGGCTACACCTTC
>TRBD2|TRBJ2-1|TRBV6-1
CASSEGGSSYNEQFF
TGTGCCAGCAGTGAAGGCGGGAGCTCCTACAATGAGCAGTTCTTC
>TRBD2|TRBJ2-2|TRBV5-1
CASSATSGGNTGELFF
TGCGCCAGCAGCGCCACTAGCGGAGGGAACACCGGGGAGCTGTTTTTT
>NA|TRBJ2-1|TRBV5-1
CASSVQGYNEQFF
TGCGCCAGCAGCGTTCAGGGTTACAATGAGCAGTTCTTC
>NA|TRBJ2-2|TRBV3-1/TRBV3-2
CASSIGGNTGELFF
TGTGCCAGCAGCATTGGAGGTAACACCGGGGAGCTGTTTTTT